This T cell receptor beta chain originates from a study of cytomegalovirus exposure and HLA in healthy donors (dated by TCRdb to about 2017). About the full investigation: According to an earlier analysis of 587 of the donors, some 170 million T cells yielded 95 million to 140 million unique TCR beta sequences and approximately 300 Gb of sequence data. An early release that covered roughly 600 HLA-typed donors contained about 300 gigabases of sequencing data and tens of millions of unique TCR sequences. Among the roughly 400 genotyped donors, around 79% belonged to the genetic ancestry cluster associated with self-reported Caucasian donors. The study aimed to test whether cataloging public T cell receptors could reveal signatures of past pathogen exposure. The T cell repertoires of 666 subjects were profiled by immunosequencing and related to cytomegalovirus serostatus. In addition to the first cohort of 666 subjects, a separate validation cohort of 120 different subjects was used. To predict cytomegalovirus infection status, the study combined high-throughput TCR immunosequencing, statistical association of individual TCRs with disease status, and machine learning. A later analysis re-examined previously published TCR beta repertoires from several hundred donors and added high-resolution HLA genotyping to investigate patterns of TCR occurrence. The later analysis used no new phenotypic data to find candidate immune exposures, relying instead on TCR beta sequences and their occurrence across donors. An earlier analysis of 587 of the donors used high-throughput TCR beta sequencing to judge whether each TCR beta V gene segment behaved as functional or pseudogenic. Donor age, sex, ethnicity and CMV serostatus were compiled together with the repertoire data. A later genetic analysis took genome-wide SNP genotypes for about 60% of the roughly 670 donors and used that subset as a discovery cohort. Every repertoire in the discovery cohort had been generated on one and the same sequencing platform. HLA typing included class I and class II loci at four-digit resolution. Typing coverage varied by locus: roughly 620-640 donors for A, B, C, DRB1 and DQB1; approximately 560 for DQA1; approximately 610 for DPA1; some 470 for DPB1. Because of strong linkage in the cohort, roughly 5 DR-DQ haplotypes were treated as single units for association and clustering. Across 398 genotyped donors of the cohort, an average of roughly 200,000 unique TCR beta nucleotide sequences per donor were sequenced, and 15% to 20% of those sequences were non-productive. On the study overall, not on this receptor specifically: A further reported finding was that TCR beta sequences accurately predicted the HLA-A and HLA-B alleles for most subjects in the first cohort. Assigning TCR associations to individual alleles was difficult when HLA alleles, especially DR and DQ, strongly co-occurred. Immune exposure information for the cohort was limited to CMV serostatus. In a later analysis, most CMV-associated TCR beta chains were found to appear HLA-restricted, with HLA associations seemingly driven largely by CMV exposure. Sequencing depth was assumed to be roughly uniform across donors in the presence/absence analyses, though that assumption may not hold. A later analysis associated 15,000 or so TCR beta sequences with specific HLA alleles at a false discovery rate of 0.05. Because some donors lacked HLA typing at each locus, the association tests relied only on the typed subset. Most TCR sequences were seen in very few donors, while some public TCRs were found in many individuals. A later analysis found that TCR association rates varied across HLA loci, with DRB1 alleles showing the most associated TCRs and HLA-C alleles the fewest. Broadly in line with IMGT annotations, most TCR beta V segments showed up in productive rearrangements about 87% or about 30% of the time in an earlier analysis of around 600 of the donors. A group of highly shared sequence variants was considered likely to be a technical artifact of the sequencing pipeline. In a later genetic analysis, a missense DCLRE1C variant was associated with V-gene and J-gene trimming of TCR beta chains, and the association was replicated in an independent cohort. In the study, around 150 TCR beta chains were listed as associated with cytomegalovirus. Because the 87-base-pair reads could not distinguish some IMGT-functional V segments, including TRBV6-2 and TRBV6-3, those segments were excluded. About 15 rarely observed V segments, including chromosome 9 orphons, were excluded from the earlier analysis of a few hundred of the donors because counts were too low. In both the original and validation cohorts, the classifier was reported to diagnose cytomegalovirus status with high specificity and sensitivity. In this cohort, only TCR beta chains were sequenced, and detectable features were limited by the absence of alpha or paired-chain data. A later analysis found that HLA-associated TCR beta chains were more clonally expanded and had lower generation probabilities than equally common non-associated chains. Several of the top co-occurrence clusters appeared to be linked to parvovirus B19, influenza, CMV and Epstein-Barr virus, according to a later analysis. A few of the identified cytomegalovirus-associated TCR beta chains were confirmed in vitro to be specific for cytomegalovirus antigens. According to the authors, the approach could potentially be generalized to other disease states and immunological phenotypes. Correlated functional status among segregating V segments might be attributable to linkage disequilibrium, but an unknown experimental factor could not be ruled out. In a later genetic analysis, fewer N-insertions in productive TCRs were reported among donors in an Asian-associated ancestry cluster than the roughly 700-donor mean.

The library came from the immunoSEQ multiplex PCR assay. For the multiplex PCR, a mixture combining 60 forward primers for TCR Vbeta segments and 13 reverse primers for TCR Jbeta segments was used. A multiplex PCR assay on genomic DNA amplified the CDR3 region of rearranged TCR beta genes. The amplified TCR beta libraries were sequenced on the Illumina HiSeq System as 87-base-pair reads. The original pipeline was this. A later analysis counted about 80 million unique TCR beta chains across the 690 or so repertoires, and 9.5 million to 11 million of these chains were shared by at least two donors. Raw reads were error-corrected and collapsed into unique sequences with a nearest-neighbor algorithm that merged closely related sequences to remove PCR and sequencing errors. V, D and J gene segments were assigned by aligning CDR3 sequences to IMGT reference sequences. For a sequence to be retained, a match of at least six nucleotides was required to both a V gene segment and a J gene segment. A rearrangement was called productive if the CDR3 had no stop codons and remained in frame with V and J, and every other rearrangement was called non-productive. CDR3 was defined according to IMGT convention as the region running from the second conserved V-encoded cysteine to the conserved J-encoded phenylalanine. The earlier analysis of about 620 of the donors excluded sequences that lacked an unambiguous match to a single V gene segment. An earlier analysis of just under 600 of the donors called V segments functional above 56.7% productive rearrangements and segregating when the between-donor standard deviation exceeded 5%. A statistical classification framework was built for diagnosing cytomegalovirus status from the catalog of TCR beta chain sequences. In a later analysis, V and J genes were assigned by comparing TCR nucleotide sequences against IMGT/GENE-DB human TR gene sequences. In a later analysis, CDR3 sequences and most-parsimonious VDJ recombination scenarios were assigned using the TCRdist pipeline. In a later analysis, every TCR beta chain was defined by the combination of its CDR3 amino acid sequence and its V-gene family, and reads without a unique V-gene family were dropped. A later analysis removed roughly 590 highly shared, low-generation-probability nucleotide sequences to deal with suspected cross-contamination and a sequencing artifact. For each public chain, a later analysis derived a clonal expansion index from normalized ranks of inferred template counts within each repertoire. A later analysis computed generation probabilities with a VDJ recombination model fitted to out-of-frame rearrangements, and checked the results against IGoR. In a later analysis, TCR-TCR, TCR-HLA and TCR-CMV co-occurrence was scored with hypergeometric tests, and a repertoire-size bias correction was applied to TCR pairs. False discovery rates were estimated in a later analysis by permuting HLA or CMV assignments 20 times. In a later analysis, co-occurring TCRs were grouped using DBSCAN, with TCRdist sequence similarity added in when clustering inside HLA-allele-positive subsets. Repertoires with fewer than 30,000 or more than 120,000 public chains, plus five repertoires with anomalous nucleotide sharing, were excluded from co-occurrence clustering. Drawn from immuneACCESS, this table holds only the in-frame rearrangements with V and J called that TCRdb kept. Clones are partly lost; checked studies trace under half to an unresolved V gene and leave the rest unexplained. V and J calls and clone size are given by that table; D and trimming were obtained from the DNA. The sample includes some 120,000 clones, with roughly four fifths observed a single time. The top ten clones comprise about 1.8% of the sample.

Note on this clone: Its antigen is unknown. The record has no base qualities; no much larger clone is one base away.

The junction carries 12 bases between V and J, which are trimmed by 0 bases and 12 bases respectively. The CDR3 covers 12 residues, taking in both the cysteine and the phenylalanine. The entry retains the CDR3 DNA only, 36 bases that are in frame from base 1. Sequences SGDLS (CDR1) and YYNGEE (CDR2) are obtained from the germline V gene. The cohort comprised more than 550 healthy bone marrow donors. At the time of sampling, all cohort members were nominally healthy, though unrecorded immune exposures were likely present. The donor tested CMV seronegative and was one of the 352 seronegative cohort members. Each donor provided a peripheral blood sample, and peripheral blood mononuclear cells were used for TCR beta sequencing. Genomic DNA was extracted from the blood cell samples with the Qiagen DNeasy Blood Extraction Kit.

Recombination connected TRBV9 to TRBJ1-2, and possibly TRBD1, on 5 matching bases. The receptor comes from a man aged 18 to 30 in good health and CMV-seronegative. The sample consisted of PBMCs. The CDR3 reads as follows: CASSVAKGPDTF. In nucleotides, the sequence is TGTGCCAGCAGCGTAGCTAAGGGGCCGGACACCTTC. The CDR3 plus the reference TRBV9 and TRBJ1-2 genes for the other parts give the full variable domain: DSGVTQTPKHLITATGQRVTLRCSPRSGDLSVYWYQQSLDQGLQFLIQYYNGEERAKGNILERFSAQQFPDLHSELNLSSLELGDSALYFCASSVAKGPDTFGSGTRLTVV.